This paragraph reports one TCR beta chain. This record comes from a study of blood T cell repertoires in COVID-19. For the study at large: T cells, B-cell-depleted T cells, or PBMCs supplied cDNA or gDNA.

The repertoire was sequenced with immunoSEQ multiplex PCR; TCRdb's copy has only in-frame clones and lacks some. The data show approximately 340,000 clones, about 89% seen once. The CDR3 extends over 15 amino acids. Germline loops: CDR1 SEHNR, CDR2 FQNEAQ (reference sequence). V shed 5 bases, J shed 1 base, and the junction held 7 bases outside the gene matches. The material sequenced was PBMCs or T cells enriched from blood (not recorded which). The clonotype comes from a woman between 40 and 50 years old who had been exposed to COVID-19. The chain has TRBV7-9 and TRBJ1-1, with 7 bases aligning to TRBD1. The CDR3: CASSLWTGWNTEAFF. CDR3 coding DNA: TGTGCCAGCAGCCTATGGACAGGCTGGAACACTGAAGCTTTCTTT.